This T cell receptor (beta chain) was recovered during a study of T cells after yellow fever vaccination. General study findings and limits: Post-booster samples contained most primary-vaccination clones (approximately 95% CD4, about 90% CD8).

MiXCR was run by TCRdb on the 5' RACE reads, yielding one entry per CDR3 protein. The table includes some 560,000 distinct CDR3 sequences, less than 20% detected once. This clonotype was seen more than once but under ten times. No antigen is known for it. Trimming pared 0 bases from V and 2 bases from J, leaving 5 bases between. Germline V CDR1 and CDR2: SGDLS, YYNGEE. This CDR3 comprises 13 residues. The sample consisted of PBMCs, taken less than 6 days after the first yellow fever vaccination. This clonotype was sampled from a man aged 18 to 35 who received the YFV17D yellow fever vaccine. V is TRBV9 and J is TRBJ1-2; the D is unclear. The CDR3 region is CASSVDRNYGYTF. Written as DNA, the CDR3 is TGTGCCAGCAGCGTAGACAGAAACTATGGCTACACCTTC.